One T cell receptor beta chain is described in this entry. Its target is not known. This sample stems from a study of Ad26.COV2.S vaccination and SARS-CoV-2 variants. Study at large: This donor came from the COV1001 trial of Ad26.COV2.S.

Stated treatment: some 19 received Ad26.COV2.S at low or high dose, single or two shots; several received placebo; per-sample allocation not given. On day 63 after the first injection, vaccine and placebo recipients gave samples. Wuhan-strain SARS-CoV-2 spike was expressed by the Ad26 vector that made up the vaccine. CDR1 is LGHDT and CDR2 is YNNKEL in the germline V gene (reference sequence). This CDR3 is 13 amino acids long. Trimming shortened V by 4 bases and J by 3 bases, and 10 bases separated the two germline ends. General study findings and limits: CD8+ and CD4+ T cells specific for spike reportedly responded with substantial breadth after vaccination.

Clones were read by immunoSEQ multiplex PCR, and TCRdb kept only the in-frame ones, dropping some. The sample records approximately 280,000 clones, more than 75% being singletons. The TCR originated in a person aged 18 to 65 who received the Ad26.COV2.S COVID-19 vaccine or a placebo. This specimen consisted of peripheral blood, obtained in a trial of Ad26.COV2.S vaccine versus placebo. V gene TRBV3-1 (or the pseudogene TRBV3-2) combines with J gene TRBJ2-7; D uncertain. This chain's CDR3 is CASSPLQNYEQYF. The CDR3 DNA reads TGTGCCAGCAGCCCCTTACAGAACTACGAGCAGTACTTC.